These 22 T cell receptor beta chains came from one sample sequenced in a study of post-analysis software for immune sequencing data. Study-wide findings and caveats: Higher frequency in patients than in controls was seen for about five TRBV segments, with TRBV5-6, TRBV5-1 and TRBV20-1 among them.

The antigens for these receptors are not known. Prepared libraries of TCR beta cDNA carried unique molecular identifiers. TCRdb redid the calling of the PCR reads with MiXCR, one entry per CDR3 protein. Among some 500,000 distinct CDR3 sequences listed, around 40% were seen once. Material for sequencing was blood. The origin of the receptors is a girl under 18 with multiple sclerosis.

The chain employs TRBV7-2 and TRBJ1-5; tentative D call: TRBD1 (6 bases). There are 15 residues in the CDR3. V shed 5 bases and J shed 5 bases, with 16 bases lying between them. From germline, CDR1 is SGHTA and CDR2 FQGNSA. In nucleotides, the CDR3 is TGTGCCAGCAGCGGGGACGGGGGCTATGATCAGCCCCAGCATTTT. Amino acid sequence: CASSGDGGYDQPQHF.

The rearrangement links TRBV4-2 to TRBJ1-1; TRBD1 matches at 7 bases. Per germline, CDR1 LGHNA and CDR2 YNFKEQ. V trimming: 2 bases; J trimming: 1 base; junction bases outside the gene matches: 7. The CDR3 is made up of 16 amino acids. The CDR3, as DNA: TGTGCCAGCAGCCAAATAATGGGACAGCAGAACACTGAAGCTTTCTTT. This sequence encodes CASSQIMGQQNTEAFF.

This clonotype was counted a few times. The rearrangement joins TRBV20-1 to TRBJ2-3; 12 bases align to TRBD2. The V and J ends lost 3 bases and 2 bases, in that order; junction bases with no gene match: 6. The CDR3 spans 16 residues. Germline V lookup: CDR1 DFQATT, CDR2 SNEGSKA (reference sequence). DNA of the CDR3: TGCAGTGCTAGCGGCGGACTAGCGGGGTCCACAGATACGCAGTATTTT. The encoded protein is CSASGGLAGSTDTQYF.

The chain combines TRBV5-1 with TRBJ1-6; D unresolved. CDR3 length equals 14 residues. Germline V gene data show CDR1 as SGHRS and CDR2 as YFSETQ. V was pared by 5 bases and J by 10 bases, with 16 bases between. CDR3 coding DNA: TGCGCCAGCAGAGTAAGAGGAGACTACTCACCCCTCCACTTT. This translates into CASRVRGDYSPLHF.

The chain combines TRBV7-9 with TRBJ2-5; the match to TRBD2 covers 16 bases. Germline assignment: CDR1 SEHNR and CDR2 FQNEAQ (reference sequence). The CDR3 is 15 residues long. Trimming removed 8 bases from V and 5 bases from J; junction bases left unmatched: 5. The CDR3 sequence is CASREGLAGGETQYF. DNA for the CDR3: TGTGCCAGCCGCGAGGGACTAGCGGGAGGGGAGACCCAGTACTTC.

The CDR3 is CASSSKDRGPVGAKNIQYF. As DNA, the CDR3 is TGTGCCAGCAGCTCAAAGGACAGGGGGCCTGTGGGAGCCAAAAACATTCAGTACTTC. The V and J genes are TRBV5-6 and TRBJ2-4, with TRBD1 matching over 11 bases. Germline CDR1 SGHDT, CDR2 YYEEEE. The ends lost 3 bases at V and 0 bases at J; junction bases unmatched: 11. The CDR3 spans 19 residues. The full variable domain, completed using reference TRBV5-6 and TRBJ2-4, is DAGVTQSPTHLIKTRGQQVTLRCSPKSGHDTVSWYQQALGQGPQFIFQYYEEEERQRGNFPDRFSGHQFPNYSSELNVNALLLGDSALYLCASSSKDRGPVGAKNIQYFGAGTRLSVL.

The chain has TRBV7-8 and TRBJ2-1; 9 positions match TRBD2. The CDR3 sequence is 16 residues long. After removal of 6 bases from V and 9 bases from J, the junction contained 15 bases not matched to a gene. Germline V gives CDR1 SGHVS, CDR2 FQNEAQ. CDR3 loop: CASSLGVSGGEGEQFF. The CDR3 DNA follows: TGTGCCAGCAGTTTGGGGGTTAGCGGGGGAGAGGGTGAGCAGTTCTTC.

The chain links TRBV12-3 or TRBV12-4 to TRBJ1-1, with a possible D match to TRBD1 (5 bases). The length of the CDR3 is 14 residues. Deletions cut 1 base from V and 6 bases from J, with 12 bases between. The CDR3 DNA sequence: TGTGCCAGCAGTTTAGGTGGAGGGGTGGCTGAAGCTTTCTTT. This gives the protein CASSLGGGVAEAFF.

This chain uses TRBV29-1 with TRBJ1-3; D is perhaps TRBD1 (5 bases). CDR3 length: 13 residues. Germline CDR1 reads SQVTM; CDR2 reads ANQGSEA. V gave up 4 bases and J gave up 7 bases, with 14 bases separating them. CDR3 DNA: TGCAGCGTTGGGGCAGGGAAAGGGAACACCATATATTTT. Translated: CSVGAGKGNTIYF.

The J gene is TRBJ2-4, the V gene TRBV12-3 or TRBV12-4; possibly TRBD2 for D (5 bases). Trimming stripped 3 bases from V and 8 bases from J, with 14 bases between. CDR3 length: 14 residues. CDR3 residues: CASSLVSGWDIQYF. The CDR3 DNA reads as TGTGCCAGCAGTTTGGTGTCGGGGTGGGACATTCAGTACTTC.

In this sample, this clonotype turned up a few times. V and J are TRBV14 and TRBJ2-5; D is perhaps TRBD2 (7 bases). The germline V gene encodes CDR1 SGHDN and CDR2 FVKESK. This CDR3 has 19 amino acids. Trimming cost V 4 bases and J 1 base, with 25 bases left between them. In DNA form, the CDR3 reads TGTGCCAGCAGCCGGGGAACAGCCATCGGGGGGCTTTCCCAAGAGACCCAGTACTTC. It codes for CASSRGTAIGGLSQETQYF.

The rearrangement links TRBV28 to TRBJ2-1, with TRBD2 identical over 10 bases. After removal of 1 base from V and 12 bases from J, the junction contained 3 bases not matched to a gene. The CDR3 extends over 13 amino acids. The V gene's germline CDR1 is MDHEN and CDR2 SYDVKM. The DNA for the CDR3 is TGTGCCAGCAGTTTATCTAGCGGGAGACCGCAGTTCTTC. Translation gives CASSLSSGRPQFF.

This clonotype was counted a few times. The J gene is TRBJ1-1, the V gene TRBV12-3 or TRBV12-4; 8 bases fit TRBD1. V was pared by 7 bases and J by 4 bases, with 8 bases of the junction left unmatched. The CDR3 has 14 residues. This CDR3 is CASTLGQGGTEAFF. CDR3 nucleotide sequence: TGTGCCAGCACCTTAGGACAGGGCGGCACTGAAGCTTTCTTT.

The chain joins TRBV12-3 or TRBV12-4 to TRBJ2-3, with TRBD2 identical over 10 bases. V lost 1 base and J lost 7; bases outside the gene matches: 11. The CDR3 runs 17 residues. The CDR3 region is CASSLGTSGQRGYTQYF. In DNA, the CDR3 is TGTGCCAGCAGTTTAGGGACTAGCGGACAGAGGGGTTATACGCAGTATTTT.

The chain uses TRBV12-3 or TRBV12-4 and TRBJ2-5; 7 bases are a match to TRBD1. TRBJ2-7 matches the DNA end more closely, so the J call is doubtful. This CDR3 has 14 residues. CDR3 coding DNA: TGTGCCAGCAGTCCGGGACAGCTAGGCTACGAGCAGTACTTC. This gives the protein CASSPGQLGYEQYF.

The chain joins TRBV28 to TRBJ1-5; D uncertain. The CDR3 length is 12 residues. V lost 4 bases and J 10 bases, leaving 11 bases between the germline ends. Germline V CDR1 and CDR2: MDHEN, SYDVKM. The CDR3 DNA sequence: TGTGCCAGCAGTTCCGAGAGTAGACCCCAGCATTTT. Protein product: CASSSESRPQHF.

This chain connects TRBV10-2 to TRBJ1-4; D is possibly TRBD1 (6 bases). Germline V gene data show CDR1 as WSHSY and CDR2 as SAAADI. There are 15 residues in the CDR3. The ends were cut back, 8 bases at V and 4 bases at J, with 17 bases in the middle. CDR3 region: CASRRKGGNNEKLFF. The CDR3 coding sequence is TGCGCCAGCCGCCGGAAAGGGGGAAATAATGAAAAACTGTTTTTT.

The rearrangement uses TRBV12-5 and TRBJ2-1; no reliable D call. The CDR3 has 11 residues. The ends were cut back, 2 bases at V and 8 bases at J, with 4 bases in the middle. The germline V gene has CDR1 LGHNT and CDR2 FRNRAP. Here the CDR3 reads CASGLMDEQFF. CDR3 in DNA: TGTGCTAGTGGTTTGATGGATGAGCAGTTCTTC.

The V and J genes are TRBV15 and TRBJ2-7, with D hard to call. Trimming removed 1 base from V and 3 bases from J, with 7 bases in between. The CDR3 length is 13 residues. Per the germline V gene, CDR1 is LNHNV and CDR2 is YYDKDF (reference sequence). The CDR3 reads CATSRVPVYEQYF. CDR3 coding DNA: TGTGCCACCAGCAGAGTGCCAGTCTACGAGCAGTACTTC.

The chain uses TRBV28 and TRBJ2-5; D perhaps matches TRBD2 (6 bases). The V gene's germline CDR1 is MDHEN and CDR2 SYDVKM. The CDR3 length is 14 residues. Trimming left V 4 bases short and J 5 bases short, with 14 bases between. The CDR3 nucleotides read TGTGCCAGCAGTTCTGGCGGGATGTGGGAGACCCAGTACTTC. Protein: CASSSGGMWETQYF.

Points on this clonotype: Compared with germline, one end of the junction differs, possibly owing to a read error. This sequence joins TRBV7-7 and TRBJ2-1; no reliable D call. The CDR3 runs to 15 residues. Germline CDR1 reads SSHAT; CDR2 reads FNYEAQ (reference sequence). The CDR3: CASSLEPGSYNEQFF. The CDR3 DNA follows: TGTGCTAGCAGCTTAGAACCCGGGTCCTACAATGAGCAGTTCTTC.

This clonotype occurred a few times. The CDR3 sequence is CASSLYGDQETQYF. The DNA of the CDR3 is TGCGCCAGCAGCTTGTATGGGGACCAAGAGACCCAGTACTTC. The chain recombines TRBV5-1 with TRBJ2-5; D unclear. Trimming shortened V by 1 base and J by 0 bases, and 7 bases separated the two germline ends. The germline V gene has CDR1 SGHRS and CDR2 YFSETQ. The length of the CDR3 is 14 residues.